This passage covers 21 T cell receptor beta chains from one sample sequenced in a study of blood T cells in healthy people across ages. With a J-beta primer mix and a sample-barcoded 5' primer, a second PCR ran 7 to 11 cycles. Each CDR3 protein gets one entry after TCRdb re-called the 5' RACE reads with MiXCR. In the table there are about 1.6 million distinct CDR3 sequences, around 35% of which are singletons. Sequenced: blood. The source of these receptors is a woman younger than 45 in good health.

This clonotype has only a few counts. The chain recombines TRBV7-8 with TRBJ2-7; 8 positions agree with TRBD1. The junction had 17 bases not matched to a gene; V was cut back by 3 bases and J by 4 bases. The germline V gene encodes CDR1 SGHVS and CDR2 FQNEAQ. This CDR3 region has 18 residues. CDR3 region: CASSFGRQGAQGTYEQYF. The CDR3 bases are TGTGCCAGCAGCTTCGGACGGCAGGGGGCCCAAGGAACGTACGAGCAGTACTTC.

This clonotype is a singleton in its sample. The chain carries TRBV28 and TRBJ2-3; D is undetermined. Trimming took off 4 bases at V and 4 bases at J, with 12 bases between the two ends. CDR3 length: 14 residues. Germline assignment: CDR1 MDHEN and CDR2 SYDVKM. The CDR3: CASSCIARSDTQYF. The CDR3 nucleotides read TGTGCCAGCAGTTGCATCGCCCGTTCAGATACGCAGTATTTT.

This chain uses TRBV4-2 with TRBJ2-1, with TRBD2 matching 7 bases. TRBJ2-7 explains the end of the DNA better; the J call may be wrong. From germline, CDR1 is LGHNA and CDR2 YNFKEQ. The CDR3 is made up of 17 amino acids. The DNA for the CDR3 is TGTGCCAGCAGCCAAGTAGGCGAGCGGGACGTCTACAATGAGCAGTACTTC. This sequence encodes CASSQVGERDVYNEQYF.

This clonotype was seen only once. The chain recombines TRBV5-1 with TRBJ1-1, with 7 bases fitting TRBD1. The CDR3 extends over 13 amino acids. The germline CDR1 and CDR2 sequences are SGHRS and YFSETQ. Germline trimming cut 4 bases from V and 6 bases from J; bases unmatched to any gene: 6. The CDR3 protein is CASSRGQDAEAFF. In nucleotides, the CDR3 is TGCGCCAGCAGCCGTGGACAGGACGCTGAAGCTTTCTTT.

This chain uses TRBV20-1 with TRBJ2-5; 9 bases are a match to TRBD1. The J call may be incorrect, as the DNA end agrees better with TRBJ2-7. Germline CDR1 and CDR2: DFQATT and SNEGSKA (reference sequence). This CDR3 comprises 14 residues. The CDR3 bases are TGCAGTGCTGGGGGCAAAGGACAGGGGCGCGAGCAGTACTTC. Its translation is CSAGGKGQGREQYF.

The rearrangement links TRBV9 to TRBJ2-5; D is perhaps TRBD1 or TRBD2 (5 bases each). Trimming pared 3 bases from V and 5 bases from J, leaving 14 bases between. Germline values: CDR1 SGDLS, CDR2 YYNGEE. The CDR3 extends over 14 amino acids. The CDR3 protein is CASSASSWGETQYF. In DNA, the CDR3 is TGTGCCAGCAGCGCCTCTAGTTGGGGGGAGACCCAGTACTTC.

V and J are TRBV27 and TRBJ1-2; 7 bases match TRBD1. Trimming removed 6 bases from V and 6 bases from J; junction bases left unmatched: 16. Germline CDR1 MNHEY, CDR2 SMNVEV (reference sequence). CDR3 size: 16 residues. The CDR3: CASRKIDRDGVHGYTF. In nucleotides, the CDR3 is TGTGCCAGCAGAAAAATTGACAGGGACGGGGTACATGGCTACACCTTC.

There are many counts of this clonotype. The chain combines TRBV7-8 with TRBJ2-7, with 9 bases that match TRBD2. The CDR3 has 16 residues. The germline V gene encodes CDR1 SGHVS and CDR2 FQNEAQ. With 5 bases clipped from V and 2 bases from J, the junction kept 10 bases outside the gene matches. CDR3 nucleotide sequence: TGTGCCAGCAGCCCCCTTAATAGCGGGAGCCCCTACGAGCAGTACTTC. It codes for CASSPLNSGSPYEQYF.

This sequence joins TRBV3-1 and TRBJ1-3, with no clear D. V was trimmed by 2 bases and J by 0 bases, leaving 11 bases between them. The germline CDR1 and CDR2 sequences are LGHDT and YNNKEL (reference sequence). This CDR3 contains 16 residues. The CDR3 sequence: CASSQNPRPSGNTIYF. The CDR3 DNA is TGTGCCAGCAGCCAAAACCCCAGACCCTCTGGAAACACCATATATTTT.

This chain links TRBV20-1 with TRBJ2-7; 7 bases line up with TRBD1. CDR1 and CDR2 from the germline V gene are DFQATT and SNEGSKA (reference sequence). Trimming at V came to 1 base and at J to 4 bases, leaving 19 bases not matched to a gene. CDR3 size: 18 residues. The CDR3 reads CSARGTGRQGSLMYEQYF. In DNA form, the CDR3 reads TGCAGTGCTAGAGGCACCGGCCGACAGGGTTCTTTGATGTACGAGCAGTACTTC.

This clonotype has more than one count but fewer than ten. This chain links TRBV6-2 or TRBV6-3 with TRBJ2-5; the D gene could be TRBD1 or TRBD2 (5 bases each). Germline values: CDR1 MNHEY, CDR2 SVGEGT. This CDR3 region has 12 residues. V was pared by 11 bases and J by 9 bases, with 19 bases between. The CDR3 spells CAVVGAGWAQYF. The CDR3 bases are TGTGCCGTTGTCGGGGCTGGCTGGGCCCAGTACTTC.

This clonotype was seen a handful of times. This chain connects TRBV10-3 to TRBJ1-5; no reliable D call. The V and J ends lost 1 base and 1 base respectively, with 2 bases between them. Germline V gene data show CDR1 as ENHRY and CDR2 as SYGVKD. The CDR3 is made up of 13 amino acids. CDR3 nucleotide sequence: TGTGCCATCAGTGAGTTAAGCAATCAGCCCCAGCATTTT. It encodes CAISELSNQPQHF.

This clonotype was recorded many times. CDR3 in amino acids: CSAPGRSAETQYF. CDR3 DNA: TGCAGTGCCCCAGGGCGGTCCGCGGAGACCCAGTACTTC. V gene TRBV20-1 combines with J gene TRBJ2-5; a weak D match, TRBD1 (5 bases). Trimming left V 6 bases short and J 5 bases short, with 16 bases between. The CDR3 length is 13 residues. Germline lookup yields CDR1 DFQATT and CDR2 SNEGSKA (reference sequence).

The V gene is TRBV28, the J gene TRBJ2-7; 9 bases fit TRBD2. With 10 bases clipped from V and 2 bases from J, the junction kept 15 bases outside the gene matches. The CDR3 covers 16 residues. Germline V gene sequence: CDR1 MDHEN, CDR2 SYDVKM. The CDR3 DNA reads TGTGCCACCGAGAAACCCACGGGACTAGCTGCCTACGAGCAGTACTTC. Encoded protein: CATEKPTGLAAYEQYF.

The CDR3: CASSLNRGLNEQFF. CDR3 coding DNA: TGCGCCAGCAGCCTCAACAGGGGTCTAAATGAGCAGTTCTTC. The chain is built from TRBV5-1 and TRBJ2-1, with 7 bases matching TRBD1. CDR1 and CDR2 from the germline V gene are SGHRS and YFSETQ. CDR3 length equals 14 residues. With V trimmed by 4 bases and J by 7 bases, 8 bases remained unmatched. The full variable domain, with the rest looked up from reference TRBV5-1 and TRBJ2-1, is KAGVTQTPRYLIKTRGQQVTLSCSPISGHRSVSWYQQTPGQGLQFLFEYFSETQRNKGNFPGRFSGRQFSNSRSEMNVSTLELGDSALYLCASSLNRGLNEQFFGPGTRLTVL.

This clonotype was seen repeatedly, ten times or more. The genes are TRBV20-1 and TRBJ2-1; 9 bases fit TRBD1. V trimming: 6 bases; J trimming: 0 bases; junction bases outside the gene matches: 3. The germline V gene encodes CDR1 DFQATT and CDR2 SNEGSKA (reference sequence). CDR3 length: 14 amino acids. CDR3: CSARDRVSYNEQFF. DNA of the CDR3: TGCAGTGCCCGGGACAGGGTCTCCTACAATGAGCAGTTCTTC.

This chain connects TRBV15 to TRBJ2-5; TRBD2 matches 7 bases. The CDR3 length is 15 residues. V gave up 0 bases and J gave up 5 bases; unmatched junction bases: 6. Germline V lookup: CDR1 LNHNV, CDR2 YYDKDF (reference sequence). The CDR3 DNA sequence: TGTGCCACCAGCAGAGATCGGGGGGTGGTGGAGACCCAGTACTTC. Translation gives CATSRDRGVVETQYF.

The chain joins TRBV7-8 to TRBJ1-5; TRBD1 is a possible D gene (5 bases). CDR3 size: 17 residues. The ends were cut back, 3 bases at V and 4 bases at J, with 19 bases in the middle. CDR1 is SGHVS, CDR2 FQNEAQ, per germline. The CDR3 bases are TGTGCCAGCAGCTTTGCTTCGTCAGGGTATGGGAATCAGCCCCAGCATTTT. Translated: CASSFASSGYGNQPQHF. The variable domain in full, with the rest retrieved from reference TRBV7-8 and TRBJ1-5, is GAGVSQSPRYKVAKRGQDVALRCDPISGHVSLFWYQQALGQGPEFLTYFQNEAQLDKSGLPSDRFFAERPEGSVSTLKIQRTQQEDSAVYLCASSFASSGYGNQPQHFGDGTRLSIL.

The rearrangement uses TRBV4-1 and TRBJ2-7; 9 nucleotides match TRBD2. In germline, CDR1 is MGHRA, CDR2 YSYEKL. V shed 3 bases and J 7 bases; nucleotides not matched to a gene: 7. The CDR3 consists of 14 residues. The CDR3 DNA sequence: TGCGCCAGCAGCCAGGGACTAGCTATTGGTGAGCAGTACTTC. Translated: CASSQGLAIGEQYF.

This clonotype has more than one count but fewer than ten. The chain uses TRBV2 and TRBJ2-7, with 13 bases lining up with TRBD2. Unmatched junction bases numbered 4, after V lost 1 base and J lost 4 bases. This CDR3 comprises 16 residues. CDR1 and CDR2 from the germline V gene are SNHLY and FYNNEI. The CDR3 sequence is CASSEGGLAGMYEQYF. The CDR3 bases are TGTGCCAGCAGTGAAGGGGGACTAGCGGGAATGTACGAGCAGTACTTC.

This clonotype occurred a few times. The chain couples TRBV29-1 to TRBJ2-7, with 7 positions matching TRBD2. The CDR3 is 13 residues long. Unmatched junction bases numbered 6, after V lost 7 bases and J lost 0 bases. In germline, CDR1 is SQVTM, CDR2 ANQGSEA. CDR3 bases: TGCAGCGCCCTTGGACTAGTCTCCTACGAGCAGTACTTC. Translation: CSALGLVSYEQYF.